One and the same sample provided the 16 T cell receptor beta chains below, sequenced in a study of blood T cells in healthy people across ages. The second PCR ran roughly 7 to 12 cycles with a sample-barcoded 5' primer and J-beta primers. TCRdb itself ran the 5' RACE reads through MiXCR, one entry per CDR3 protein. The sample holds about 1 million distinct CDR3 sequences, roughly a quarter seen once. The same data also contributed to another study, on T cells of mothers and their children.

Sequencing was carried out using blood. Every receptor here comes from a girl under 10 years old in good health.

The table lists this clonotype with a few counts. The V and J genes are TRBV5-1 and TRBJ2-7, with D tentatively TRBD1 or TRBD2 (5 bases each). The germline V gene encodes CDR1 SGHRS and CDR2 YFSETQ. The CDR3 loop spans 18 amino acids. V was shortened by 0 bases and J by 5 bases, with 24 bases between the two germline ends. The CDR3 sequence is CASSLAWRVAMGTHEQYF. CDR3 nucleotides: TGCGCCAGCAGCTTGGCCTGGAGAGTAGCGATGGGGACCCACGAGCAGTACTTC.

Note on this clonotype: Germline is not matched at one junction end, which may reflect a read error. This chain connects TRBV7-2 to TRBJ1-4; D unresolved. Per the germline V gene, CDR1 is SGHTA and CDR2 is FQGNSA. This CDR3 contains 15 residues. The CDR3 DNA sequence: TGTGCCAGCAGCTCATATTTCAGGAACACCGGGGAGCTGTTCTTT. As protein: CASSSYFRNTGELFF.

The rearrangement joins TRBV5-1 to TRBJ2-2; possibly TRBD2 for D (6 bases). Germline CDR1 reads SGHRS; CDR2 reads YFSETQ. Trimming took 4 bases from V and 2 from J, leaving 27 bases between them. CDR3 size: 20 residues. The CDR3 sequence: CASSGTRAEGGSYNTGELFF. The CDR3 nucleotides are TGCGCCAGCAGCGGAACCCGGGCCGAAGGAGGGTCTTACAACACCGGGGAGCTGTTTTTT.

V is TRBV9 and J is TRBJ2-5; 7 bases fit TRBD2. J was trimmed by 0 bases and V by 4 bases; bases with no gene match: 15. CDR1 and CDR2 (germline): SGDLS, YYNGEE. CDR3 size: 18 residues. CDR3: CASSPRLTSQKNQETQYF. Written as DNA, the CDR3 is TGTGCCAGCAGCCCACGTCTGACTAGCCAGAAAAACCAAGAGACCCAGTACTTC.

This clonotype has a handful of counts. The chain uses TRBV12-3 or TRBV12-4 and TRBJ2-7; no clear D. Trimming took 1 base from V and 12 from J, leaving 10 bases between them. There are 11 residues in the CDR3. Here the CDR3 DNA reads TGTGCCAGCAGTTTAGGTCTCGGCAGGTACTTC. It yields the protein CASSLGLGRYF.

The chain recombines TRBV5-1 with TRBJ2-6; 9 bases fit TRBD1. This CDR3 spans 16 amino acids. The germline V gene encodes CDR1 SGHRS and CDR2 YFSETQ. Losses at the gene ends were 4 bases for V and 12 bases for J; bases not matched to a gene: 14. Here the CDR3 DNA reads TGCGCCAGCAGCACAATCACAGGGGGCCGGGATACCGTCCTGACTTTC. It yields the protein CASSTITGGRDTVLTF.

This clonotype appeared many times. V usage is TRBV7-9 and J usage is TRBJ2-1; D gene ambiguous. Germline V gene sequence: CDR1 SEHNR, CDR2 FQNEAQ (reference sequence). Trimming removed 1 base at V and 6 bases at J, with 4 bases between. The CDR3 is 12 residues long. For the CDR3, the DNA is TGTGCCAGCAGCTTAGGGCTCAATGAGCAGTTCTTC. Its protein is CASSLGLNEQFF.

This clonotype was counted a single time. The chain couples TRBV29-1 to TRBJ2-2; D tentatively fits TRBD1 or TRBD2 (6 bases each). V was cut by 4 bases and J by 5 bases, with 14 bases left in between. The CDR3 contains 14 residues. CDR1 SQVTM and CDR2 ANQGSEA come from the germline V gene. This CDR3 is CSVVVRRGTGELFF. CDR3 sequence (DNA): TGCAGCGTTGTGGTCAGGAGGGGGACCGGGGAGCTGTTTTTT.

This clonotype was detected a few times. The chain couples TRBV20-1 to TRBJ1-1; perhaps TRBD1 as D (5 bases). This CDR3 is 14 amino acids long. The germline V and J ends were trimmed by 1 base and 0 bases, with 9 bases remaining between them. CDR1 and CDR2 from the germline V gene are DFQATT and SNEGSKA (reference sequence). The CDR3 DNA reads as TGCAGTGCTAGAGTGGGGCAGGTGAACACTGAAGCTTTCTTT. Translation: CSARVGQVNTEAFF.

This clonotype appeared a few times. This chain links TRBV7-6 with TRBJ1-1; perhaps TRBD1 as D (6 bases). The germline CDR1 and CDR2 sequences are SGHVS and FNYEAQ. This CDR3 has 14 residues. V was clipped by 4 bases and J by 5 bases, with 14 bases between them. As DNA, the CDR3 is TGTGCCAGCAGCTCTTACAGGGAAGAGACTGAAGCTTTCTTT. It encodes CASSSYREETEAFF.

The chain uses TRBV5-1 and TRBJ1-6; a possible D gene is TRBD1 (5 bases). Germline values: CDR1 SGHRS, CDR2 YFSETQ. V shed 4 bases and J shed 8 bases, with 16 bases lying between them. CDR3 length: 15 amino acids. CDR3 sequence (DNA): TGCGCCAGCAGCCCGCGGAGACAGCCAGATTCACCCCTCCACTTT. As protein: CASSPRRQPDSPLHF.

The chain carries TRBV6-5 and TRBJ1-1; D is uncertain. Germline assignment: CDR1 MNHEY and CDR2 SVGAGI. Trimming took off 0 bases at V and 5 bases at J, with 10 bases between the two ends. The CDR3 sequence is 14 residues long. CDR3 in amino acids: CASSYSRSWTEAFF. The CDR3 DNA sequence: TGTGCCAGCAGTTACTCCAGGTCTTGGACTGAAGCTTTCTTT.

V and J are TRBV7-8 and TRBJ1-5; D is possibly TRBD1 (5 bases). CDR1 and CDR2 from the germline V gene are SGHVS and FQNEAQ. Trimming took 4 bases from V and 3 from J, leaving 19 bases between them. The CDR3 has 17 amino acids. The CDR3, as DNA: TGTGCCAGCAGCTGGGGGGAGGGAGGAGGGTACAATCAGCCCCAGCATTTT. It is translated as CASSWGEGGGYNQPQHF.

On this clonotype: An end of the junction does not agree with germline; a read error may underlie this. The genes are TRBV6-5 and TRBJ2-1; D possibly corresponds to TRBD1 (6 bases). The CDR3 loop spans 15 amino acids. The V gene's germline CDR1 is MNHEY and CDR2 SVGAGI. The CDR3 here is CACSLTRGSYNEQFF. The CDR3 nucleotides read TGTGCCTGCAGTTTAACCAGGGGTTCCTACAATGAGCAGTTCTTC.

This clonotype was counted only a few times. V is TRBV15 and J is TRBJ2-4; a possible D gene is TRBD2 (7 bases). Per the germline V gene, CDR1 is LNHNV and CDR2 is YYDKDF (reference sequence). With 5 bases removed from V and 0 bases from J, the gap between germline ends came to 14 bases. The CDR3 has 16 amino acids. The CDR3 DNA sequence: TGTGCCACCAGCCCACGGAGGGGGGGAGCCAAAAACATTCAGTACTTC. Residues: CATSPRRGGAKNIQYF.

This clonotype was picked up a small number of times. Germline is not matched at one junction end, which may reflect a read error. The rearrangement links TRBV28 to TRBJ2-7, with TRBD1 identical over 7 bases. CDR1 and CDR2 from the germline V gene are MDHEN and SYDVKM. The CDR3 runs 15 residues. CDR3 in DNA: TGTGCCAGCAGTAACCGACAGGGTAGCTCCTACGAGCGGTACTTC. Its translation is CASSNRQGSSYERYF.